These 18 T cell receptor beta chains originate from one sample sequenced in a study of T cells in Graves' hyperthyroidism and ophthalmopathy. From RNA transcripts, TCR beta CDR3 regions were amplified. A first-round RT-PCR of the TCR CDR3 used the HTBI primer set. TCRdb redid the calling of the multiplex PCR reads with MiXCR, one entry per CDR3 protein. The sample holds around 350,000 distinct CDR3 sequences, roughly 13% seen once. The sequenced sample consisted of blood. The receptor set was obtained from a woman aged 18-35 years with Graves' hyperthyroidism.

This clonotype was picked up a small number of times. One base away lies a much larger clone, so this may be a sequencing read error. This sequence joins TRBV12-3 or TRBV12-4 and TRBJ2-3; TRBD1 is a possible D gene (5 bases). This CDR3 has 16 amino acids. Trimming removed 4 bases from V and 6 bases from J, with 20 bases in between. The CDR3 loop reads CASSSLGRQPQDTQYF. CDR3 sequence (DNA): TGTGCCAGCAGTTCCCTTGGCCGACAGCCCCAGGATACGCAGTATTTT.

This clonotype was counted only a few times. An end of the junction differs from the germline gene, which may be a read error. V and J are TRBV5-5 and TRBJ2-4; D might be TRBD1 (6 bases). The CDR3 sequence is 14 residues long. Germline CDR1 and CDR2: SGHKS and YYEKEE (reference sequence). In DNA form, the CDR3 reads TGTGCCAGCAGCTTGGACAGGGTATGGGACATTAAGTACTTC. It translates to CASSLDRVWDIKYF.

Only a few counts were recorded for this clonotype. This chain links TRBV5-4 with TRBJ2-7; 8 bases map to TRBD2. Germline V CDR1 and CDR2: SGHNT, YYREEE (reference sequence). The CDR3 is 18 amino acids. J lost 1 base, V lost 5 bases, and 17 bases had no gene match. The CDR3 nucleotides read TGTGCCAGCAGTCGTTCCGTCTGGACTAGCTCAACTTCCTACGAGCAGTACTTC. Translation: CASSRSVWTSSTSYEQYF.

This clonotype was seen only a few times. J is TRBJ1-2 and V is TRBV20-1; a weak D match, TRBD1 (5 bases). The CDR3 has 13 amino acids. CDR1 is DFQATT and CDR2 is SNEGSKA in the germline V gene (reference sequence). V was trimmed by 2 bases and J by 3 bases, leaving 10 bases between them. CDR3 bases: TGCAGTGCTAGACAGGGAGAGGACTATGGCTACACCTTC. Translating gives CSARQGEDYGYTF.

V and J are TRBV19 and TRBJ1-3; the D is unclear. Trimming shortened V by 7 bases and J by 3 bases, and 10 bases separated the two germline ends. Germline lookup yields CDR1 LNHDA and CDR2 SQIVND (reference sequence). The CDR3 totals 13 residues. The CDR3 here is CASNMYSGNTIYF. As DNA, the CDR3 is TGTGCCAGTAACATGTATAGTGGAAACACCATATATTTT.

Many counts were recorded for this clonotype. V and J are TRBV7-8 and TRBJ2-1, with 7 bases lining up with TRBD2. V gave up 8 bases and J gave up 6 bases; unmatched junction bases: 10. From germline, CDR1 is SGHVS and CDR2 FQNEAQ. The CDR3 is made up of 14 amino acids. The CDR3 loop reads CASSLGGLGNEQFF. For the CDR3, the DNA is TGTGCCAGCTCTCTGGGGGGGTTGGGCAATGAGCAGTTCTTC. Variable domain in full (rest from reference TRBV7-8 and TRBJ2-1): GAGVSQSPRYKVAKRGQDVALRCDPISGHVSLFWYQQALGQGPEFLTYFQNEAQLDKSGLPSDRFFAERPEGSVSTLKIQRTQQEDSAVYLCASSLGGLGNEQFFGPGTRLTVL.

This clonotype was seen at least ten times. The CDR3 coding sequence is TGTGCCAGCAGCTTGGAGTTGGGTTTACCCTACGAGCAGTACTTC. Residues: CASSLELGLPYEQYF. The chain employs TRBV7-3 and TRBJ2-7; D is unclear. The CDR3 extends over 15 amino acids. The germline V and J ends were trimmed by 3 bases and 2 bases, with 14 bases remaining between them. Germline V gene data show CDR1 as SGHTA and CDR2 as FQGTGA.

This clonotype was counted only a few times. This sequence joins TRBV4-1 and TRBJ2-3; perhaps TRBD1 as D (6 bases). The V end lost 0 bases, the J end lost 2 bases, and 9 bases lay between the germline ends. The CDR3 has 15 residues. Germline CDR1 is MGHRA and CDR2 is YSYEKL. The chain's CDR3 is CASSQDQGITDTQYF. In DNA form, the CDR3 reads TGCGCCAGCAGCCAAGATCAGGGGATCACAGATACGCAGTATTTT.

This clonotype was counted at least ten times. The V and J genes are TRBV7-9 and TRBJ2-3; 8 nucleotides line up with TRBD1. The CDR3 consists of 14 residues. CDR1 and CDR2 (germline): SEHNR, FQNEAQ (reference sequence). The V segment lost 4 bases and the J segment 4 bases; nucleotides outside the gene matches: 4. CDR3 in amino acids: CASSWTGSPDTQYF. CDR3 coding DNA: TGTGCCAGCAGCTGGACAGGGTCGCCAGATACGCAGTATTTT.

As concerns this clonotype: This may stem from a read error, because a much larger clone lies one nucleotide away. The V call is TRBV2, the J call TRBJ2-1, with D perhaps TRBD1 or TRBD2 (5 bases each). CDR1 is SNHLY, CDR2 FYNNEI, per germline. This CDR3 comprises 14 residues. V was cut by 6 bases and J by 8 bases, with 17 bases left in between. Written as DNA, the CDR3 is TGTGCCAGCAGCGCAGACCCAGGGACGGATGAGCAGTTCTTC. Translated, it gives CASSADPGTDEQFF.

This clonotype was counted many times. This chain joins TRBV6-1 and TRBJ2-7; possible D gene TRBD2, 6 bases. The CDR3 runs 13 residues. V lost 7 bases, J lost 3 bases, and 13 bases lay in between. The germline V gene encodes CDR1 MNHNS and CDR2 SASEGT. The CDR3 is CASIGRGGYEQYF. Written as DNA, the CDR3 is TGTGCCAGCATAGGACGGGGAGGCTACGAGCAGTACTTC.

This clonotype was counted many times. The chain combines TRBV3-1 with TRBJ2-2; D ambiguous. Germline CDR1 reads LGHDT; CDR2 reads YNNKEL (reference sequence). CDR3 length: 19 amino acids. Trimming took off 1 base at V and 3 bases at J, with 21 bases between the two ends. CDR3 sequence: CASSQGSSGVVSYTGELFF. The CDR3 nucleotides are TGTGCCAGCAGCCAAGGGTCTTCTGGGGTCGTAAGTTACACCGGGGAGCTGTTTTTT.

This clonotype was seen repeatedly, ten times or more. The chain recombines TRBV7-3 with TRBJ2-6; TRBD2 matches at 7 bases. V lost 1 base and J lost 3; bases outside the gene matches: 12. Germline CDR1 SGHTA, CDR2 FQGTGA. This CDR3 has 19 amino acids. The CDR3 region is CASSLNGLPGGVGANVLTF. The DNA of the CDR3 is TGTGCCAGCAGCTTAAATGGGCTCCCTGGGGGGGTTGGGGCCAACGTCCTGACTTTC.

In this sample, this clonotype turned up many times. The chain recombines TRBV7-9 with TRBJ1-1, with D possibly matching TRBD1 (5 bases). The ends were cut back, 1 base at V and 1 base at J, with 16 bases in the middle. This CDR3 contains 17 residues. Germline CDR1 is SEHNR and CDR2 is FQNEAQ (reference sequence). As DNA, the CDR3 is TGTGCCAGCAGCTTAGTGGGTACGGGGCTATCGAACACTGAAGCTTTCTTT. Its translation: CASSLVGTGLSNTEAFF.

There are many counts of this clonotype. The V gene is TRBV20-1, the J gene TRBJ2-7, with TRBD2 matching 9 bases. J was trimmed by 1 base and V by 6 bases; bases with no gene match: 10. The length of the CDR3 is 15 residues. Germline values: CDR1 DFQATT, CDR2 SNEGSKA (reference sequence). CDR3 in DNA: TGCAGTGCCCTTAATAGCGGGAGAGGATCCTACGAGCAGTACTTC. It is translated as CSALNSGRGSYEQYF.

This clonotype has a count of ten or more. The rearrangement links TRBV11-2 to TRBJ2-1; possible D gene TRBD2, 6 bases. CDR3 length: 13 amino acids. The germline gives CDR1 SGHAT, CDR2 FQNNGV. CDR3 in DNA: TGTGCTACGGGCGGGAACTCCTACAATGAGCAGTTCTTC. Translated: CATGGNSYNEQFF.

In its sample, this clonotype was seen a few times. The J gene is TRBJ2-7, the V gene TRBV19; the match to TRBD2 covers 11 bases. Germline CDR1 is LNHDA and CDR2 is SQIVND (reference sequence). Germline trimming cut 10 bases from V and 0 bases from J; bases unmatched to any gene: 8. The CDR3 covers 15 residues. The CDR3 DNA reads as TGTGCCACTCTTAGGACTAGCGGGTCCTCCTACGAGCAGTACTTC. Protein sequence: CATLRTSGSSYEQYF.

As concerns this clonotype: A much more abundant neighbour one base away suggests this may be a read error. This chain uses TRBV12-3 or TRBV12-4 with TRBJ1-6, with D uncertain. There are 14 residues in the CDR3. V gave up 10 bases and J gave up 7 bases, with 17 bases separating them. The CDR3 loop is CANVGSRSNSPLHF. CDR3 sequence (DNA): TGTGCCAACGTAGGGTCCAGATCGAATTCACCCCTCCACTTT.